What follows are 32 T cell receptor beta chains derived from one specimen sequenced in a study of OX40 agonist ivuxolimab in advanced cancers. Assay used: immunoSEQ multiplex PCR; TCRdb lists only in-frame clones, some missing. Among 65,000 to 75,000 clones listed, 92% were seen once. Sample: CD4+ or CD8+ T cells sorted from blood, taken in a trial of the OX40 agonist ivuxolimab. The receptors were gathered from an adult with an advanced solid tumor such as melanoma, head and neck, liver or kidney cancer.

The rearrangement links TRBV7-2 to TRBJ2-2; no firm D call. This CDR3 contains 14 residues. The germline gives CDR1 SGHTA, CDR2 FQGNSA. V lost 1 base and J 3 bases, leaving 6 bases between the germline ends. CDR3 in amino acids: CASSLEMYTGELFF. As DNA, the CDR3 is TGTGCCAGCAGCTTAGAGATGTACACCGGGGAGCTGTTTTTT.

The chain has TRBV15 and TRBJ2-2, with 12 bases aligning to TRBD2. V lost 3 bases, J lost 2 bases, and 7 bases stayed unmatched. The CDR3 sequence is 18 residues long. Per the germline V gene, CDR1 is LNHNV and CDR2 is YYDKDF (reference sequence). CDR3 region: CATSRTSGSIPNTGELFF. The CDR3 DNA reads TGTGCCACCAGCAGGACTAGCGGGAGCATCCCCAACACCGGGGAGCTGTTTTTT. Filled out from reference TRBV15 and TRBJ2-2, the complete variable domain reads DAMVIQNPRYQVTQFGKPVTLSCSQTLNHNVMYWYQQKSSQAPKLLFHYYDKDFNNEADTPDNFQSRRPNTSFCFLDIRSPGLGDTAMYLCATSRTSGSIPNTGELFFGEGSRLTVL.

CDR3 bases: TGTGCCAGCAGGGGACTAGCGGGCTCCTACAATGAGCAGTTCTTC. This gives the protein CASRGLAGSYNEQFF. V and J are TRBV6-5 and TRBJ2-1, with 12 nucleotides matching TRBD2. The CDR3 covers 15 residues. Per germline, CDR1 MNHEY and CDR2 SVGAGI. The V gene end was trimmed by 6 bases and the J gene end by 0 bases; junction bases not matched to a gene: 0.

This chain uses TRBV27 with TRBJ1-1; D gene uncertain. Germline-derived CDR1 and CDR2 are MNHEY and SMNVEV (reference sequence). The CDR3 contains 14 residues. V lost 2 bases and J 5 bases, leaving 12 bases between the germline ends. Here the CDR3 DNA reads TGTGCCAGCAGTTTAAGGCGGTCCCAGACTGAAGCTTTCTTT. This gives the protein CASSLRRSQTEAFF.

The chain is built from TRBV5-1 and TRBJ2-1; 8 bases map to TRBD2. CDR3 length: 17 residues. V gave up 1 base and J gave up 8 bases; unmatched junction bases: 14. Germline V gene lookup returns CDR1 SGHRS and CDR2 YFSETQ. CDR3 sequence: CASSLMAAAGGSDEQFF. Written as DNA, the CDR3 is TGCGCCAGCAGCTTGATGGCCGCTGCGGGAGGATCGGATGAGCAGTTCTTC.

This chain connects TRBV2 to TRBJ2-1; the match to TRBD2 covers 8 bases. Germline V gives CDR1 SNHLY, CDR2 FYNNEI. The length of the CDR3 is 16 residues. Trimming removed 4 bases from V and 0 bases from J; junction bases left unmatched: 5. Written as DNA, the CDR3 is TGTGCCAGCAGTGGTAGCGGGAAAAGCTCCTACAATGAGCAGTTCTTC. Protein product: CASSGSGKSSYNEQFF.

The J gene is TRBJ1-3, the V gene TRBV29-1; TRBD1 aligns across 11 bases. CDR1 and CDR2 (germline): SQVTM, ANQGSEA. With V trimmed by 6 bases and J by 0 bases, 7 bases remained unmatched. CDR3 length: 16 residues. CDR3 in amino acids: CSVAPGTGGSGNTIYF. DNA for the CDR3: TGCAGCGTCGCCCCCGGGACAGGGGGCTCTGGAAACACCATATATTTT.

The chain links TRBV6-1 to TRBJ1-5; D possibly corresponds to TRBD1 (5 bases). The V gene lost 7 bases and the J gene lost 2 bases, with 15 bases spanning the gap. Germline CDR1 MNHNS, CDR2 SASEGT. The CDR3 length is 15 residues. The CDR3 coding sequence is TGTGCCAGCATTTGGAAAGGGGCCGGCAATCAGCCCCAGCATTTT. Amino acid sequence: CASIWKGAGNQPQHF.

The chain couples TRBV5-1 to TRBJ2-1, with a possible D match to TRBD2 (5 bases). This CDR3 region has 14 residues. Trimming shortened V by 0 bases and J by 8 bases, and 12 bases separated the two germline ends. Germline CDR1 is SGHRS and CDR2 is YFSETQ. The CDR3: CASSLASMRDEQFF. CDR3 sequence (DNA): TGCGCCAGCAGCTTGGCGTCGATGAGGGATGAGCAGTTCTTC.

The chain combines TRBV20-1 with TRBJ2-5, with unresolved D. Germline assignment: CDR1 DFQATT and CDR2 SNEGSKA (reference sequence). V was cut by 6 bases and J by 5 bases, with 10 bases left in between. The CDR3 spans 11 residues. The CDR3 reads CSAAPGETQYF. The CDR3 DNA follows: TGCAGTGCCGCCCCGGGTGAGACCCAGTACTTC.

This clone was seen only a few times. The chain links TRBV30 to TRBJ1-1; D gene ambiguous. Trimming shortened V by 0 bases and J by 5 bases, and 7 bases separated the two germline ends. CDR3 length: 12 amino acids. CDR1 is GTSNPN and CDR2 is SVGIG in the germline V gene (reference sequence). This chain's CDR3 is CAWSVGLTEAFF. The DNA for the CDR3 is TGTGCCTGGAGTGTAGGCCTGACTGAAGCTTTCTTT.

The chain carries TRBV15 and TRBJ2-6; a possible D gene is TRBD2 (5 bases). CDR3 length: 16 amino acids. CDR1 is LNHNV, CDR2 YYDKDF, per germline (reference sequence). The V end was cut by 0 bases, the J end by 2 bases, with 8 bases between. The CDR3 sequence: CATSRDEGTGANVLTF. DNA for the CDR3: TGTGCCACCAGCAGAGACGAGGGTACTGGGGCCAACGTCCTGACTTTC.

The chain carries TRBV5-4 and TRBJ1-4; TRBD1 aligns across 12 bases. The V and J ends lost 4 bases and 0 bases, in that order; junction bases with no gene match: 7. CDR3 length: 18 residues. Germline loops: CDR1 SGHNT, CDR2 YYREEE (reference sequence). The chain's CDR3 is CASSPGTGGQSTNEKLFF. CDR3 bases: TGTGCCAGCAGCCCCGGGACAGGGGGCCAGTCAACTAATGAAAAACTGTTTTTT.

The chain links TRBV6-6 to TRBJ2-3; D gene ambiguous. Germline CDR1 reads MNHNY; CDR2 reads SVGAGI (reference sequence). V gave up 5 bases and J gave up 5 bases, with 8 bases separating them. This CDR3 region has 12 residues. CDR3: CASSPREDTQYF. The CDR3 nucleotides read TGTGCCAGCAGTCCAAGGGAAGATACGCAGTATTTT.

Here the CDR3 DNA reads TGTGCCAGCAGCCGCGGGAGTAGCGACACAGATACGCAGTATTTT. This encodes CASSRGSSDTDTQYF. The chain recombines TRBV5-4 with TRBJ2-3, with 7 bases fitting TRBD2. There are 15 residues in the CDR3. Germline values: CDR1 SGHNT, CDR2 YYREEE (reference sequence). Losses at the gene ends were 4 bases for V and 2 bases for J; bases not matched to a gene: 7.

This clone has just a few counts. V is TRBV23-1 and J is TRBJ1-2, with D maybe TRBD1 (5 bases). TRBV23-1 is recorded as an ORF, its role being uncertain. Deletions cut 2 bases from V and 6 bases from J, with 19 bases between. CDR3 size: 16 residues. This chain's CDR3 is CASSQERVGGWNGYTF. The CDR3 region has the DNA TGCGCCAGCAGTCAAGAGAGGGTGGGGGGTTGGAATGGCTACACCTTC.

V gene TRBV11-3 combines with J gene TRBJ1-3; no clear D gene. The CDR3 covers 16 residues. The germline V and J ends were trimmed by 5 bases and 0 bases, with 14 bases remaining between them. Germline values: CDR1 SGHNT, CDR2 YENEEA. In DNA form, the CDR3 reads TGTGCCAGCAGCCACTCCTGGCCTAGCTCTGGAAACACCATATATTTT. Translating it yields CASSHSWPSSGNTIYF.

This chain's CDR3 is CASSANRLPNEKLFF. CDR3 in DNA: TGTGCCAGCAGCGCTAACAGGCTCCCTAATGAAAAACTGTTTTTT. This chain links TRBV11-3 with TRBJ1-4, with D maybe TRBD1 (5 bases). The CDR3 covers 15 residues. Germline V gives CDR1 SGHNT, CDR2 YENEEA. V was trimmed by 5 bases and J by 3 bases, leaving 13 bases between them.

The rearrangement joins TRBV18 to TRBJ2-6, with 8 nucleotides matching TRBD1. Germline-derived CDR1 and CDR2 are KGHSH and LQKENI. CDR3 length: 16 residues. V was pared by 10 bases and J by 1 base, with 9 bases of the junction left unmatched. The CDR3 nucleotides are TGTGCCACCGGGACAGGAACGACTTCTGGGGCCAACGTCCTGACTTTC. Its translation: CATGTGTTSGANVLTF.

The chain couples TRBV15 to TRBJ2-1, with TRBD2 identical over 7 bases. CDR1 and CDR2 from the germline V gene are LNHNV and YYDKDF (reference sequence). The CDR3 covers 16 residues. V lost 1 base to trimming and J lost 5 bases; unmatched junction nucleotides: 8. This chain's CDR3 is CATSRAAGRRNNEQFF. The CDR3 DNA sequence: TGTGCCACCAGCAGAGCAGCGGGACGCCGAAACAATGAGCAGTTCTTC. Full variable domain (rest looked up from reference TRBV15 and TRBJ2-1): DAMVIQNPRYQVTQFGKPVTLSCSQTLNHNVMYWYQQKSSQAPKLLFHYYDKDFNNEADTPDNFQSRRPNTSFCFLDIRSPGLGDTAMYLCATSRAAGRRNNEQFFGPGTRLTVL.

This clone came up once. The rearrangement joins TRBV7-9 to TRBJ2-3; 8 bases line up with TRBD2. In germline, CDR1 is SEHNR, CDR2 FQNEAQ (reference sequence). V lost 5 bases to trimming and J lost 2 bases; unmatched junction nucleotides: 3. The CDR3 length is 14 residues. CDR3 sequence reads: CASSAGLATDTQYF. CDR3 coding DNA: TGTGCCAGCAGCGCTGGACTAGCCACAGATACGCAGTATTTT. Supplemented by reference TRBV7-9 and TRBJ2-3, the full variable domain reads DTGVSQNPRHKITKRGQNVTFRCDPISEHNRLYWYRQTLGQGPEFLTYFQNEAQLEKSRLLSDRFSAERPKGSFSTLEIQRTEQGDSAMYLCASSAGLATDTQYFGPGTRLTVL.

This chain links TRBV18 with TRBJ2-7; a weak D match, TRBD1 (6 bases). This CDR3 has 17 amino acids. Germline V gene data show CDR1 as KGHSH and CDR2 as LQKENI. With 2 bases removed from V and 3 bases from J, the gap between germline ends came to 20 bases. This chain's CDR3 is CASSPWTLQGTIYEQYF. In DNA, the CDR3 is TGTGCCAGCTCACCATGGACACTACAGGGAACGATCTACGAGCAGTACTTC.

This chain connects TRBV5-4 to TRBJ1-1, with D possibly TRBD1 on 6 matching bases. The CDR3 sequence is 15 residues long. The germline CDR1 and CDR2 sequences are SGHNT and YYREEE (reference sequence). Trimming shortened V by 2 bases and J by 5 bases, and 16 bases separated the two germline ends. In DNA, the CDR3 is TGTGCCAGCAGCTTAGCGGGGGCAGGACGAACTGAAGCTTTCTTT. Its protein product is CASSLAGAGRTEAFF.

The rearrangement links TRBV7-9 to TRBJ2-3; TRBD1 matches 7 bases. The CDR3 runs to 16 residues. Germline V gene data show CDR1 as SEHNR and CDR2 as FQNEAQ (reference sequence). Unmatched junction bases numbered 13, after V lost 5 bases and J lost 5 bases. This chain's CDR3 is CASSPTGAPGGDTQYF. The CDR3 region has the DNA TGTGCCAGCAGCCCAACAGGGGCTCCAGGGGGAGATACGCAGTATTTT.

The rearrangement uses TRBV6-5 and TRBJ2-2; D not resolved. The CDR3 extends over 12 amino acids. V was cut by 8 bases and J by 0 bases, with 4 bases left in between. Germline V CDR1 and CDR2: MNHEY, SVGAGI. The CDR3 coding sequence is TGTGCCAGCGGGCCGAACACCGGGGAGCTGTTTTTT. Encoded protein: CASGPNTGELFF.

The chain employs TRBV5-1 and TRBJ2-3; 10 bases map to TRBD1. Germline V CDR1 and CDR2: SGHRS, YFSETQ. V lost 4 bases to trimming and J lost 3 bases; unmatched junction nucleotides: 5. This CDR3 has 15 residues. The CDR3 is CASSPPGQGTDTQYF. The CDR3 DNA reads as TGCGCCAGCAGCCCACCGGGACAGGGGACAGATACGCAGTATTTT.

The chain combines TRBV5-1 with TRBJ2-7; 9 positions agree with TRBD1. The CDR3 sequence is 15 residues long. The V segment lost 5 bases and the J segment 8 bases; nucleotides outside the gene matches: 14. Germline CDR1 reads SGHRS; CDR2 reads YFSETQ. The CDR3 bases are TGCGCCAGCAGTCTGGTCCCGGGACAGGGAACGAAGCAGTACTTC. It is translated as CASSLVPGQGTKQYF.

This sequence joins TRBV10-3 and TRBJ1-5, with D tentatively TRBD1 (5 bases). The CDR3 is 14 residues long. V lost 6 bases, J lost 3 bases, and 12 bases lay in between. The germline V gene encodes CDR1 ENHRY and CDR2 SYGVKD. The CDR3 DNA reads TGTGCCATCAGCCCTACAGGTTCCAATCAGCCCCAGCATTTT. Its translation: CAISPTGSNQPQHF.

V gene TRBV11-2 combines with J gene TRBJ2-7; weak D call: TRBD1 (6 bases). The CDR3 has 15 amino acids. Per germline, CDR1 SGHAT and CDR2 FQNNGV. The V end lost 0 bases, the J end lost 6 bases, and 15 bases lay between the germline ends. CDR3: CASSLEAVRGGEQYF. The CDR3 coding sequence is TGTGCCAGCAGCTTAGAAGCGGTAAGAGGGGGCGAGCAGTACTTC. The whole variable domain, remainder taken from reference TRBV11-2 and TRBJ2-7, is EAGVAQSPRYKIIEKRQSVAFWCNPISGHATLYWYQQILGQGPKLLIQFQNNGVVDDSQLPKDRFSAERLKGVDSTLKIQPAKLEDSAVYLCASSLEAVRGGEQYFGPGTRLTVT.

The V gene is TRBV19, the J gene TRBJ1-3; D remains ambiguous. Trimming cost V 6 bases and J 0 bases, with 9 bases left between them. The CDR3 is made up of 14 amino acids. Germline CDR1 is LNHDA and CDR2 is SQIVND (reference sequence). CDR3: CASREQSSGNTIYF. For the CDR3, the DNA is TGTGCCAGTAGGGAACAGAGCTCTGGAAACACCATATATTTT.

CDR3 DNA: TGTGCCAGCAGCGTAGGGGCGGGAGGTTATGAGCAGTTCTTC. Translating it yields CASSVGAGGYEQFF. The chain joins TRBV9 to TRBJ2-1; 8 bases match TRBD2. Looked up from germline, CDR1 is SGDLS and CDR2 is YYNGEE. V gave up 0 bases and J gave up 8 bases; unmatched junction bases: 4. There are 14 residues in the CDR3.

This clone has just one count. The genes are TRBV5-1 and TRBJ2-7, with D possibly being TRBD1 (5 bases). The CDR3 runs 14 residues. The germline V gene encodes CDR1 SGHRS and CDR2 YFSETQ. Between the trimmed V and J ends, which lost 5 bases and 2 bases, there was a span of 14 bases. CDR3 amino acids: CASRGDSNTYEQYF. CDR3 bases: TGCGCCAGCAGAGGTGACAGCAATACCTACGAGCAGTACTTC.